This T cell receptor (beta chain) derives from a study of Tregs in tolerant kidney transplant recipients. Findings of the study overall: This study did not directly address biological reproducibility.

Note on this clone: Its antigen is as yet unknown. The read comes to an end 3 residues before the CDR3 does, leaving the germline J gene to fill in the end.

Only in-frame clones appear in the TCRdb table, and some are missing; sequencing was by immunoSEQ multiplex PCR. The repertoire shows tens of thousands of clones; the top ten hold 0.83%. The CDR3 consists of 12 residues. V shed 7 bases, J shed 6 bases, and the junction held 4 bases outside the gene matches. The germline V gene encodes CDR1 SQVTM and CDR2 ANQGSEA. The receptor comes from a human donor who received a combined kidney and bone marrow transplant. The sequenced sample was CD4+ T cells from blood, obtained before the transplant. The J gene is TRBJ1-2, the V gene TRBV29-1; 11 nucleotides match TRBD1. Partial CDR3 DNA: TGCAGCGGGGGACAGGGGGTCGATGGC. Translation gives CSGGQGVDG. The CDR3, in full, reads CSGGQGVDGYTF.